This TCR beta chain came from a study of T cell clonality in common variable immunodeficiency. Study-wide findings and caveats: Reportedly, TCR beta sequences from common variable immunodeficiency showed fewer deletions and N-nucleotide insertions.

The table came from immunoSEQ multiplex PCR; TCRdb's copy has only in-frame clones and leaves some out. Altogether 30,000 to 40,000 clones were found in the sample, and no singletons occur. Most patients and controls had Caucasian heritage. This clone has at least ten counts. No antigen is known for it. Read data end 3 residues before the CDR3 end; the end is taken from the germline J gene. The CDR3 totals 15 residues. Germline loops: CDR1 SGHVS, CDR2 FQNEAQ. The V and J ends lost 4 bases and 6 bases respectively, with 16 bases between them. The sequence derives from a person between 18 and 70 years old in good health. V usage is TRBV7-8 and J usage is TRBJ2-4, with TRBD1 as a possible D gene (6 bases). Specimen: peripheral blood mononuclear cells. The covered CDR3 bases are TGTGCCAGCAGCTCAGGGGTGGGATGGGGAAACATT. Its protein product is CASSSGVGWGNI. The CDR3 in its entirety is CASSSGVGWGNIQYF.